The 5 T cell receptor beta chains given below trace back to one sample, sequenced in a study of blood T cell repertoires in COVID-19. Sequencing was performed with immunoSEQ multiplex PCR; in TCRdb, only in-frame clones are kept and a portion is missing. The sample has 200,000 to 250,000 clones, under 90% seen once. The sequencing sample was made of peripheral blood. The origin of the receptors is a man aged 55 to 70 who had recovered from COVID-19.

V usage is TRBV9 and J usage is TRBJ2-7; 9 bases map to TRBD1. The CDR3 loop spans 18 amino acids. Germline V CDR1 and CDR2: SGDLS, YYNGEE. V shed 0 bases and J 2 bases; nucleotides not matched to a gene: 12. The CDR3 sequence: CASSVGPSGTGLPYEQYF. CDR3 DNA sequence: TGTGCCAGCAGCGTAGGACCGTCGGGGACAGGGCTTCCCTACGAGCAGTACTTC.

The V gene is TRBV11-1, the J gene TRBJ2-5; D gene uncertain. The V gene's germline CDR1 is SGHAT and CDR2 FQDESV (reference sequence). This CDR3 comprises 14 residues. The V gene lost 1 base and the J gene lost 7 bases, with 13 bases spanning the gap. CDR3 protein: CASSLVQSSGTQYF. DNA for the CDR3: TGTGCCAGCAGCTTAGTGCAATCTTCAGGGACCCAGTACTTC.

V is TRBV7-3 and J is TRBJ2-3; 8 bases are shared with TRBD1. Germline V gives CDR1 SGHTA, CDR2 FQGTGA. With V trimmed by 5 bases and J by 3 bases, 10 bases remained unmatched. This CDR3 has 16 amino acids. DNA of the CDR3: TGTGCCAGCAGCCCCTTCACAGGGGGGCGAACAGATACGCAGTATTTT. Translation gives CASSPFTGGRTDTQYF.

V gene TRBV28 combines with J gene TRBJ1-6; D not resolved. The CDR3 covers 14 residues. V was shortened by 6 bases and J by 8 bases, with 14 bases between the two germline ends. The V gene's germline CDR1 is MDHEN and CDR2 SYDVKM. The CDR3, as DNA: TGTGCCAGCAGCCACGGGTCTGGTGATTCACCCCTCCACTTT. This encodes CASSHGSGDSPLHF.

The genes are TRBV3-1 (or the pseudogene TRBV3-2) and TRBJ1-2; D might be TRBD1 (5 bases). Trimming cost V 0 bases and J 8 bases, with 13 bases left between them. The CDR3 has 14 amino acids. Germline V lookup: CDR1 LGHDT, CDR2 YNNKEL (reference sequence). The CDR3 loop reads CASSQEEGARGYTF. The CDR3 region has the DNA TGTGCCAGCAGCCAAGAGGAAGGGGCGCGGGGCTACACCTTC.